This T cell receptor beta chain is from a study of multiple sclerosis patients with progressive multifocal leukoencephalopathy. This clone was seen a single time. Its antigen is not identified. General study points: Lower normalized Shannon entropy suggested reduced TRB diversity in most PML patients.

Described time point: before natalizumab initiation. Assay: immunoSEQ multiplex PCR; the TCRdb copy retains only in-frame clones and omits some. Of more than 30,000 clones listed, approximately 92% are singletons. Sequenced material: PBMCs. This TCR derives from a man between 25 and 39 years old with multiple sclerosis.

The CDR3 coding sequence is TGCAGCGTTGAAGATCGGGGGACAACCTACAATGAGCAGTTCTTC. It specifies CSVEDRGTTYNEQFF. J is TRBJ2-1 and V is TRBV29-1; D possibly matches TRBD1 or TRBD2 (6 bases each). The V gene lost 0 bases and the J gene lost 2 bases, with 11 bases spanning the gap. Germline assignment: CDR1 SQVTM and CDR2 ANQGSEA. This CDR3 region has 15 residues.